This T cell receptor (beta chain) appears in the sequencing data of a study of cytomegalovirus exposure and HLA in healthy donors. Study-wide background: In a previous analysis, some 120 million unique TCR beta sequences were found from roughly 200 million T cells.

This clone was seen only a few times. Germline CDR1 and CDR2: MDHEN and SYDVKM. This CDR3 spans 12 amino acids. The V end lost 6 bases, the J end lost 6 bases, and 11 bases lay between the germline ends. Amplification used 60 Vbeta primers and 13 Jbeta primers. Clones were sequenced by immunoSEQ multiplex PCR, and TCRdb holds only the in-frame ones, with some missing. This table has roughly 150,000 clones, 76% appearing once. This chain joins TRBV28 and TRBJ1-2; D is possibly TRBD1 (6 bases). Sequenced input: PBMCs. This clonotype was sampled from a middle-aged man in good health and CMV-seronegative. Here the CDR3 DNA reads TGTGCCAGCAGAGGGACACCGGATGGCTACACCTTC. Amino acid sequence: CASRGTPDGYTF.